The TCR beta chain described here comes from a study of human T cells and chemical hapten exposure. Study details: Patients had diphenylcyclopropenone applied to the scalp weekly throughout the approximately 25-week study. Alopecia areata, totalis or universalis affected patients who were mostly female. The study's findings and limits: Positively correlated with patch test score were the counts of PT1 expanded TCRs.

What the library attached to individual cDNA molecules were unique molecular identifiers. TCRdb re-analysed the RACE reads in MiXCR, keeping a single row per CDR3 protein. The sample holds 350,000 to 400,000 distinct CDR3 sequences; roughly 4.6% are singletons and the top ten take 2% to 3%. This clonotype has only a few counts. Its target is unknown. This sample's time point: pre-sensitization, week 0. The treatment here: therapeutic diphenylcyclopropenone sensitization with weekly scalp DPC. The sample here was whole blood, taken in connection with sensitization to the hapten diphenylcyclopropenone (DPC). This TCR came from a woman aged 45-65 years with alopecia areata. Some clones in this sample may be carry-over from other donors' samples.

For the CDR3, the DNA is TGTGCCAGCAGTTACTCCCCGTTTGCGGGAGTGGAGACCCAGTACTTC. It is translated as CASSYSPFAGVETQYF. The J gene is TRBJ2-5, the V gene TRBV6-5, with 7 bases matching TRBD2. Germline V gives CDR1 MNHEY, CDR2 SVGAGI. The length of the CDR3 is 16 residues. Trimming cost V 0 bases and J 5 bases; bases outside gene matches: 9.